Each of the 28 T cell receptor beta chains below was sequenced from the same sample in a study of blood T cells in healthy people across ages (dated by TCRdb to 2014 to 2015). Libraries were prepared through 5' RACE. The second PCR ran for roughly 7 to 11 cycles and used a J-beta primer mix along with a sample-barcoded 5' primer. TCRdb trimmed the raw reads at Q25, called clones with MiXCR and kept productive beta chains. Here each entry gathers all rows of one CDR3 protein and keeps the most common genes and DNA. In all, the sample holds fewer than 2,000,000 distinct CDR3 sequences, and around 42% of those were seen once. The top ten hold approximately 22% of the sample. The specimen sequenced was blood. These receptors were taken from a human donor in good health.

The chain links TRBV28 to TRBJ1-5, with a weak D call TRBD1 (5 bases). V was shortened by 6 bases and J by 2 bases, with 14 bases between the two germline ends. This CDR3 region has 15 residues. Looked up from germline, CDR1 is MDHEN and CDR2 is SYDVKM. The CDR3, as DNA: TGTGCCAGCAGAGTTCAGGGAGATGGCAATCAGCCCCAGCATTTT. Its protein is CASRVQGDGNQPQHF.

The CDR3 bases are TGTGCCAGCAGTCCTCAACGTAATTCACCCCTCCACTTT. It yields the protein CASSPQRNSPLHF. V and J are TRBV12-3 or TRBV12-4 and TRBJ1-6, with D unresolved. The length of the CDR3 is 13 residues. Trimming cost V 5 bases and J 6 bases, with 8 bases left between them.

The chain has TRBV29-1 and TRBJ2-2; D remains ambiguous. The CDR3 is 11 amino acids. Germline CDR1 SQVTM, CDR2 ANQGSEA. V gave up 6 bases and J gave up 6 bases, with 8 bases separating them. The CDR3 is CSVDKAGELFF. The CDR3 DNA sequence: TGCAGCGTCGATAAGGCCGGGGAGCTGTTTTTT.

V gene TRBV6-6 combines with J gene TRBJ2-7; 11 positions agree with TRBD2. J lost 5 bases, V lost 6 bases, and 15 bases had no gene match. Looked up from germline, CDR1 is MNHNY and CDR2 is SVGAGI (reference sequence). CDR3 length: 17 residues. CDR3 sequence reads: CASSPPGLAAGFHEQYF. Written as DNA, the CDR3 is TGTGCCAGCAGCCCACCGGGACTAGCGGCCGGGTTCCACGAGCAGTACTTC.

This clonotype came up a few times. V gene TRBV5-8 combines with J gene TRBJ2-1; 7 nucleotides match TRBD2. After removal of 5 bases from V and 8 bases from J, the junction contained 16 bases not matched to a gene. The CDR3 is made up of 16 amino acids. Per the germline V gene, CDR1 is SGHTS and CDR2 is YDEGEE. The CDR3, as DNA: TGTGCCAGCAGACATACCCGGGAGGCGATACTCGATGAGCAGTTCTTC. Translating it yields CASRHTREAILDEQFF.

The chain employs TRBV5-1 and TRBJ2-7, with D uncertain. The CDR3 contains 15 residues. The germline CDR1 and CDR2 sequences are SGHRS and YFSETQ. Trimming pared 0 bases from V and 4 bases from J, leaving 14 bases between. CDR3 coding DNA: TGCGCCAGCAGCTTGGCCGGCCGCTCCTTTTACGAGCAGTACTTC. It yields the protein CASSLAGRSFYEQYF.

The CDR3 spells CASSFTPPGTGEAFF. CDR3 DNA: TGTGCCAGCAGTTTTACCCCACCCGGGACAGGGGAAGCTTTCTTT. The J gene is TRBJ1-1, the V gene TRBV6-2 or TRBV6-3; 9 bases fit TRBD1. V lost 4 bases to trimming and J lost 8 bases; unmatched junction nucleotides: 11. The CDR3 consists of 15 residues. Per the germline V gene, CDR1 is MNHEY and CDR2 is SVGEGT.

This clonotype was found a few times. This chain uses TRBV20-1 with TRBJ2-7; 15 bases are a match to TRBD2. CDR1 and CDR2 from the germline V gene are DFQATT and SNEGSKA (reference sequence). J was trimmed by 2 bases and V by 1 base; bases with no gene match: 12. The CDR3 length is 19 residues. CDR3 protein: CSARGPSGTSGGNPYEQYF. DNA of the CDR3: TGCAGTGCTAGAGGGCCCTCCGGGACTAGCGGGGGGAACCCCTACGAGCAGTACTTC.

This chain uses TRBV4-2 with TRBJ2-1; unclear D gene. CDR3 size: 13 residues. CDR1 and CDR2 (germline): LGHNA, YNFKEQ. With 0 bases removed from V and 13 bases from J, the gap between germline ends came to 13 bases. The CDR3 reads CASSQDNEGLQFF. As DNA, the CDR3 is TGTGCCAGCAGCCAAGATAACGAAGGATTACAGTTCTTC.

The CDR3 spells CATSAHGVFNEQFF. In DNA, the CDR3 is TGTGCCACCAGCGCTCACGGGGTATTCAATGAGCAGTTCTTC. The gene calls are TRBV15 and TRBJ2-1; possibly TRBD2 for D (5 bases). Germline CDR1 LNHNV, CDR2 YYDKDF (reference sequence). Trimming removed 5 bases at V and 6 bases at J, with 14 bases between. The CDR3 has 14 amino acids. The variable domain in full, completed from reference TRBV15 and TRBJ2-1, reads DAMVIQNPRYQVTQFGKPVTLSCSQTLNHNVMYWYQQKSSQAPKLLFHYYDKDFNNEADTPDNFQSRRPNTSFCFLDIRSPGLGDTAMYLCATSAHGVFNEQFFGPGTRLTVL.

V and J are TRBV20-1 and TRBJ1-1; D is unclear. Deletions cut 5 bases from V and 10 bases from J, with 5 bases between. The germline V gene has CDR1 DFQATT and CDR2 SNEGSKA (reference sequence). This CDR3 region has 8 residues. The CDR3 protein is CSAPPAFF. As DNA, the CDR3 is TGCAGTGCTCCTCCAGCTTTCTTT.

The chain combines TRBV12-3 or TRBV12-4 with TRBJ2-2; TRBD2 aligns across 8 bases. CDR3 length: 16 residues. Losses at the gene ends were 8 bases for V and 1 base for J; bases not matched to a gene: 9. CDR3 sequence (DNA): TGTGCCAGCCTACGGGTGACTAGCGAGAACACCGGGGAGCTGTTTTTT. Translated: CASLRVTSENTGELFF.

The chain employs TRBV5-1 and TRBJ2-5; TRBD1 is a possible D gene (6 bases). This CDR3 comprises 15 residues. The V end was cut by 2 bases, the J end by 4 bases, with 15 bases between. Germline CDR1 is SGHRS and CDR2 is YFSETQ. CDR3 sequence reads: CASSFDTGTGETQYF. CDR3 coding DNA: TGCGCCAGCAGCTTCGACACAGGGACGGGAGAGACCCAGTACTTC.

This clonotype came up a few times. The CDR3 here is CASSLEPSGAKNIQYF. As DNA, the CDR3 is TGTGCCAGCAGCTTAGAGCCTAGCGGGGCCAAAAACATTCAGTACTTC. The rearrangement links TRBV7-3 to TRBJ2-4; 8 positions match TRBD2. CDR3 length: 16 residues. Germline V lookup: CDR1 SGHTA, CDR2 FQGTGA. The V gene end was trimmed by 2 bases and the J gene end by 1 base; junction bases not matched to a gene: 4.

V is TRBV2 and J is TRBJ2-5; 7 bases agree with TRBD1. The J call may be incorrect, as the DNA end agrees better with TRBJ2-7. The CDR3 runs to 15 residues. Germline V gene data show CDR1 as SNHLY and CDR2 as FYNNEI. The CDR3 DNA is TGTGCCAGCGGGGCCCCCGACAGGGTGAGCTACGAGCAGTACTTC. It codes for CASGAPDRVSYEQYF.

The chain employs TRBV6-2 or TRBV6-3 and TRBJ2-7; D gene uncertain. The germline V gene encodes CDR1 MNHEY and CDR2 SVGEGT. V gave up 5 bases and J gave up 2 bases, with 16 bases separating them. The CDR3 totals 15 residues. The CDR3 loop reads CASSPRPATAYEQYF. Here the CDR3 DNA reads TGTGCCAGCAGTCCCCGCCCGGCCACGGCCTACGAGCAGTACTTC.

This clonotype was picked up many times. The CDR3 coding sequence is TGTGCCAGCAGTTTAATGGGGGCTTATCAGCCCCAGCATTTT. Amino acids: CASSLMGAYQPQHF. V gene TRBV12-3 or TRBV12-4 combines with J gene TRBJ1-5; D might be TRBD1 (6 bases). The length of the CDR3 is 14 residues. Trimming removed 2 bases at V and 5 bases at J, with 10 bases between.

V usage is TRBV29-1 and J usage is TRBJ1-1, with D uncertain. Germline V gene lookup returns CDR1 SQVTM and CDR2 ANQGSEA. This CDR3 spans 13 amino acids. V was shortened by 0 bases and J by 5 bases, with 10 bases between the two germline ends. This CDR3 is CSVEEGGATEAFF. In DNA, the CDR3 is TGCAGCGTTGAAGAGGGCGGCGCTACTGAAGCTTTCTTT.

The chain uses TRBV4-2 and TRBJ1-5; 7 bases line up with TRBD1. This CDR3 region has 14 residues. V lost 4 bases and J lost 3; bases outside the gene matches: 3. Germline values: CDR1 LGHNA, CDR2 YNFKEQ. Here the CDR3 DNA reads TGTGCCAGCAGCCCGGGACAGAACAATCAGCCCCAGCATTTT. It encodes CASSPGQNNQPQHF.

This clonotype has just one count. This chain links TRBV12-3 or TRBV12-4 with TRBJ2-6, with D maybe TRBD1 (5 bases). This CDR3 region has 15 residues. Trimming took 7 bases from V and 2 from J, leaving 12 bases between them. CDR3 coding DNA: TGTGCCAGCACTCCCGTAGGGGCTGGGGCCAACGTCCTGACTTTC. As protein: CASTPVGAGANVLTF.

J is TRBJ1-4 and V is TRBV20-1; D is undetermined. The CDR3 totals 12 residues. Trimming took off 6 bases at V and 5 bases at J, with 10 bases between the two ends. CDR1 and CDR2 (germline): DFQATT, SNEGSKA (reference sequence). The CDR3 coding sequence is TGCAGTGCCACAAGGATGAATGAAAAACTGTTTTTT. As protein: CSATRMNEKLFF.

This chain joins TRBV25-1 and TRBJ2-5; tentatively, D is TRBD2 (5 bases). This CDR3 comprises 12 residues. V was clipped by 1 base and J by 12 bases, with 12 bases between them. From germline, CDR1 is MGHDK and CDR2 SYGVNS. The CDR3 bases are TGTGCCAGCAGTGAATCGGACGGGGATAAGTACTTC. The encoded protein is CASSESDGDKYF.

This chain uses TRBV29-1 with TRBJ2-7; the D call may be TRBD1 or TRBD2 (5 bases each). Germline CDR1 and CDR2: SQVTM and ANQGSEA. Trimming took off 6 bases at V and 7 bases at J, with 19 bases between the two ends. This CDR3 has 13 residues. The CDR3 sequence: CSVGASGSGEQYF. CDR3 bases: TGCAGCGTAGGGGCCAGCGGTAGTGGGGAGCAGTACTTC.

The CDR3 here is CASTLNPPDRGNEQFF. In nucleotides, the CDR3 is TGTGCCAGCACCCTCAATCCTCCGGACAGGGGGAATGAGCAGTTCTTC. The gene calls are TRBV7-8 and TRBJ2-1, with 10 bases fitting TRBD1. V gave up 7 bases and J gave up 7 bases; unmatched junction bases: 13. Per the germline V gene, CDR1 is SGHVS and CDR2 is FQNEAQ. The CDR3 runs 16 residues.

In its sample, this clonotype was seen a few times. The gene calls are TRBV20-1 and TRBJ2-1; D unresolved. This CDR3 spans 12 amino acids. The V end was cut by 5 bases, the J end by 5 bases, with 10 bases between. Germline V lookup: CDR1 DFQATT, CDR2 SNEGSKA (reference sequence). The CDR3 nucleotides are TGCAGTGCTTCCTTAGATCACAATGAGCAGTTCTTC. Amino acid sequence: CSASLDHNEQFF.

The chain combines TRBV3-1 with TRBJ1-2; the D is unclear. Germline CDR1 reads LGHDT; CDR2 reads YNNKEL (reference sequence). V was pared by 2 bases and J by 5 bases, with 9 bases between. The CDR3 runs 13 residues. This CDR3 is CASSQNPMYGYTF. The CDR3 region has the DNA TGTGCCAGCAGCCAAAACCCCATGTATGGCTACACCTTC.

The CDR3 DNA sequence: TGTGCCAGCAGTCGCATCCTGGGACAGGAGCAGTTCTTC. It yields the protein CASSRILGQEQFF. The rearrangement uses TRBV12-3 or TRBV12-4 and TRBJ2-1; 7 bases line up with TRBD1. J gave up 10 bases and V 5 bases, and 8 bases lay outside the gene matches. The CDR3 sequence is 13 residues long.

V and J are TRBV29-1 and TRBJ1-1; 7 nucleotides agree with TRBD1. The CDR3 is made up of 13 amino acids. The germline CDR1 and CDR2 sequences are SQVTM and ANQGSEA. The V segment lost 7 bases and the J segment 3 bases; nucleotides outside the gene matches: 8. CDR3 nucleotides: TGCAGCGGAATGACAGGGATAGACACTGAAGCTTTCTTT. It translates to CSGMTGIDTEAFF.